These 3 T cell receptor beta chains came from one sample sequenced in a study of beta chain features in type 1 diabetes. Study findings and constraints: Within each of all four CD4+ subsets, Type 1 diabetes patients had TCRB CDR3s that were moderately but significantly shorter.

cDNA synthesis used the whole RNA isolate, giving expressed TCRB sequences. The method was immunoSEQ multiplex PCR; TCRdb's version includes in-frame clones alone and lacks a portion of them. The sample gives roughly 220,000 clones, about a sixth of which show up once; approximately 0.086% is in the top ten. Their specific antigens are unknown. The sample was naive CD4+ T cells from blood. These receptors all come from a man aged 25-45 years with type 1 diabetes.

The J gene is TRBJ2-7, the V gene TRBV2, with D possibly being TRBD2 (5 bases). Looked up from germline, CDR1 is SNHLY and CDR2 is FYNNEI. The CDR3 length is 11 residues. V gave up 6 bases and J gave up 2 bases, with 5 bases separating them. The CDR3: CASREAYEQYF. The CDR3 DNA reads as TGTGCCAGCAGGGAGGCCTACGAGCAGTACTTC. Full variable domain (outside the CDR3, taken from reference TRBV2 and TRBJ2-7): EPEVTQTPSHQVTQMGQEVILRCVPISNHLYFYWYRQILGQKVEFLVSFYNNEISEKSEIFDDQFSVERPDGSNFTLKIRSTKLEDSAMYFCASREAYEQYFGPGTRLTVT.

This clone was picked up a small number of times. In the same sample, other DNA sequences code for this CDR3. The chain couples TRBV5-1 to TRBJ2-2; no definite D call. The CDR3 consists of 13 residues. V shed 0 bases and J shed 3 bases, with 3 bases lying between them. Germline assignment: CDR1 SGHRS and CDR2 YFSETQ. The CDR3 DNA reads TGCGCCAGCAGCTTGGCGGACACCGGGGAGCTGTTTTTT. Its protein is CASSLADTGELFF.

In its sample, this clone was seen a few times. The CDR3 coding sequence is TGTGCCAGCAGCTTAGGCCAGACCCTCTATGGCTACACCTTC. This sequence encodes CASSLGQTLYGYTF. This chain connects TRBV7-9 to TRBJ1-2; D unclear. CDR3 length: 14 residues. Germline CDR1 and CDR2: SEHNR and FQNEAQ (reference sequence). V lost 1 base and J 4 bases, leaving 10 bases between the germline ends.